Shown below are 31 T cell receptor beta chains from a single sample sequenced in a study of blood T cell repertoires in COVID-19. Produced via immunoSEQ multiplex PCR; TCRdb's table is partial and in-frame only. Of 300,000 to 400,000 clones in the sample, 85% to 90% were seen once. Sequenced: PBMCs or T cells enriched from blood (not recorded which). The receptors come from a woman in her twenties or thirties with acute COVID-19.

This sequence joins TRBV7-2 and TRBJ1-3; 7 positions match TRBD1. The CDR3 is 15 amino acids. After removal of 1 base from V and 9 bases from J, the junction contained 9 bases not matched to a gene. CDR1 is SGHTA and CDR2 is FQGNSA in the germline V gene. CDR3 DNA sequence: TGTGCCAGCAGCTTAGGGACCAGGGGGTACAGCACCATATATTTT. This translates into CASSLGTRGYSTIYF.

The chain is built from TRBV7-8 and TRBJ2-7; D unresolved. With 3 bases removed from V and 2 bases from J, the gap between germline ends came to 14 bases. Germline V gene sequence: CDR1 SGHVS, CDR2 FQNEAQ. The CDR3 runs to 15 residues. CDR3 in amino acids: CASSFLVGQAYEQYF. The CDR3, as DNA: TGTGCCAGCAGCTTTTTAGTCGGTCAAGCCTACGAGCAGTACTTC.

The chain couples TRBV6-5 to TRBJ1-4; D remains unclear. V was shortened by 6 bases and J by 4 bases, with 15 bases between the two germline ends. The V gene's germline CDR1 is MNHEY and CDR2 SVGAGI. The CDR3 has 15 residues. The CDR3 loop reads CASSDTGRGNEKLFF. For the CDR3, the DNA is TGTGCCAGCAGCGATACGGGGAGAGGTAATGAAAAACTGTTTTTT.

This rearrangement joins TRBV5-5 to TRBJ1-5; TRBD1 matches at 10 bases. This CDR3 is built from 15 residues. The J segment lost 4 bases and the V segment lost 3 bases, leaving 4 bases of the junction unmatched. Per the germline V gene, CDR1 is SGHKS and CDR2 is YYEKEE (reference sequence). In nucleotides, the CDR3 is TGTGCCAGCAGCTGGGGGACAGGGGCAAATCAGCCCCAGCATTTT. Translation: CASSWGTGANQPQHF.

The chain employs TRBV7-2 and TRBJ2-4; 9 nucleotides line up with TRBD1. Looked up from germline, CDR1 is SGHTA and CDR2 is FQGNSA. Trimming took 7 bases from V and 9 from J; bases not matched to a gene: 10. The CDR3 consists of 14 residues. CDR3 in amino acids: CASTLRDRVGIQYF. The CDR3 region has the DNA TGTGCCAGCACACTCCGGGACAGGGTCGGCATTCAGTACTTC.

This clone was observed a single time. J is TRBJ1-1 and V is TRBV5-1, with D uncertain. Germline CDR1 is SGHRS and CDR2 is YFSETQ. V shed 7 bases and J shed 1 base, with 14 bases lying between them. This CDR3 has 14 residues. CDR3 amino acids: CASDHGDRNTEAFF. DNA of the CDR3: TGCGCCAGCGATCACGGGGATAGGAACACTGAAGCTTTCTTT. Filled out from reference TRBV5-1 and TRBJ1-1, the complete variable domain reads KAGVTQTPRYLIKTRGQQVTLSCSPISGHRSVSWYQQTPGQGLQFLFEYFSETQRNKGNFPGRFSGRQFSNSRSEMNVSTLELGDSALYLCASDHGDRNTEAFFGQGTRLTVV.

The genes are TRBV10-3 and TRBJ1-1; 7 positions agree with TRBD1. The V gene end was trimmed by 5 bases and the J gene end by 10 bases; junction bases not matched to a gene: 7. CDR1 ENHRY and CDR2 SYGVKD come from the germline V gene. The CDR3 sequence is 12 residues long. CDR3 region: CAISRQGLGAFF. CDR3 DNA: TGTGCCATCAGTCGACAGGGTCTAGGAGCTTTCTTT.

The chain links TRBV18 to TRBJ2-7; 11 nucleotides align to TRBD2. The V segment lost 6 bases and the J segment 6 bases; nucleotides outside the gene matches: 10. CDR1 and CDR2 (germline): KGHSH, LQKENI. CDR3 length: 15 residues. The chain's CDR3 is CASSPKGTSGFEQYF. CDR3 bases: TGTGCCAGCTCGCCTAAGGGGACTAGCGGTTTCGAGCAGTACTTC. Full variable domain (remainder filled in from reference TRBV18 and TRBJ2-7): NAGVMQNPRHLVRRRGQEARLRCSPMKGHSHVYWYRQLPEEGLKFMVYLQKENIIDESGMPKERFSAEFPKEGPSILRIQQVVRGDSAAYFCASSPKGTSGFEQYFGPGTRLTVT.

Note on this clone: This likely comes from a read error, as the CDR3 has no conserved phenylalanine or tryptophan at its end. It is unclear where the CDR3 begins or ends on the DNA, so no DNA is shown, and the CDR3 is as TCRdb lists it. The chain's CDR3 is CSVEDPLRVSAL. The chain uses TRBV29-1 and TRBJ1-2. The V gene's germline CDR1 is SQVTM and CDR2 ANQGSEA. The CDR3 extends over 12 residues, inclusive of both ends.

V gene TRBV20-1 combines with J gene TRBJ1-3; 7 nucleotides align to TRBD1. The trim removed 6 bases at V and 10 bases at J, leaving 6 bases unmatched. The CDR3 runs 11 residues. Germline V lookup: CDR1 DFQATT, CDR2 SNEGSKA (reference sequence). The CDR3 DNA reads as TGCAGTGCGGCACGGACAGGAACCATATATTTT. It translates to CSAARTGTIYF.

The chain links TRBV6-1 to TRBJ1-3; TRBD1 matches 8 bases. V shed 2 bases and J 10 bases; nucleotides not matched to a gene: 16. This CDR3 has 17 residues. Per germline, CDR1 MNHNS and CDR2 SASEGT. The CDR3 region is CASSELGTGQLIGTIYF. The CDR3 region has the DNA TGTGCCAGCAGTGAACTGGGGACAGGACAACTCATAGGGACCATATATTTT.

In DNA form, the CDR3 reads TGTGCCAGCAGCTTGTTACCGGGACTAGCGTCCGGGGAGCTGTTTTTT. Residues: CASSLLPGLASGELFF. The chain combines TRBV7-3 with TRBJ2-2; 10 bases are a match to TRBD2. The germline V gene encodes CDR1 SGHTA and CDR2 FQGTGA. The CDR3 is made up of 16 amino acids. Trimming removed 3 bases from V and 6 bases from J; junction bases left unmatched: 7. The complete variable domain, with remaining parts taken from reference TRBV7-3 and TRBJ2-2, reads GAGVSQTPSNKVTEKGKYVELRCDPISGHTALYWYRQSLGQGPEFLIYFQGTGAADDSGLPNDRFFAVRPEGSVSTLKIQRTERGDSAVYLCASSLLPGLASGELFFGEGSRLTVL.

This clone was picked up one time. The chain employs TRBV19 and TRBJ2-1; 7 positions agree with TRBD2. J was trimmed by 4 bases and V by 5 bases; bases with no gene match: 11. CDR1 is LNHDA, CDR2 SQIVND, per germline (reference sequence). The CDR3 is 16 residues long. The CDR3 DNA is TGTGCCAGTAGTCCCCAGGGAGGGAGGAAATACAATGAGCAGTTCTTC. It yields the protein CASSPQGGRKYNEQFF.

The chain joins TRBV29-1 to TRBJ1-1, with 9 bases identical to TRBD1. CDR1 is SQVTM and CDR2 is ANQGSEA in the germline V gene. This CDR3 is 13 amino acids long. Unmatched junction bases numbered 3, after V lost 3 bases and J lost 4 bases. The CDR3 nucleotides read TGCAGCGTTGAGGGACAGGGACTCACTGAAGCTTTCTTT. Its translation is CSVEGQGLTEAFF.

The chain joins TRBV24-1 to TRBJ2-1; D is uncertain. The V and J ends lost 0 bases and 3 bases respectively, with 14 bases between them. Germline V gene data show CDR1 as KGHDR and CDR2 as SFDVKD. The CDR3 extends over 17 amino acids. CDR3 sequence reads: CATSDLVRSSSYNEQFF. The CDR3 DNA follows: TGTGCCACCAGTGATTTGGTGCGGAGCAGCAGCTACAATGAGCAGTTCTTC.

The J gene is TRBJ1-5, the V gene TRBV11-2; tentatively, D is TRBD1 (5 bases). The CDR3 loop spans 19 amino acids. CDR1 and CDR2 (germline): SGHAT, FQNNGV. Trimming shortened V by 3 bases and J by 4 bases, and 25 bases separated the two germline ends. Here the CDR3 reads CASSLGGIGKGCRNQPQHF. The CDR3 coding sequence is TGTGCCAGCAGCTTGGGGGGGATCGGTAAAGGGTGTCGGAATCAGCCCCAGCATTTT. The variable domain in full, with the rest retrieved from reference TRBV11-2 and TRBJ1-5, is EAGVAQSPRYKIIEKRQSVAFWCNPISGHATLYWYQQILGQGPKLLIQFQNNGVVDDSQLPKDRFSAERLKGVDSTLKIQPAKLEDSAVYLCASSLGGIGKGCRNQPQHFGDGTRLSIL.

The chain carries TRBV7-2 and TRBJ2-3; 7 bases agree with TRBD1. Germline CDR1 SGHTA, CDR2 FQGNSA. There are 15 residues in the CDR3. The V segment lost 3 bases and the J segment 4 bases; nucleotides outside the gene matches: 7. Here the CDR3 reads CASSLRRQGSDTQYF. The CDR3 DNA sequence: TGTGCCAGCAGCTTGCGGAGACAGGGCTCAGATACGCAGTATTTT.

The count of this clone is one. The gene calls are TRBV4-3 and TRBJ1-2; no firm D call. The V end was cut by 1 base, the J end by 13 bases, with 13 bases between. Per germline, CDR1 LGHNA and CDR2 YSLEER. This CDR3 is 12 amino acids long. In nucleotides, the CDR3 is TGCGCCAGCAGCCAAGGGGGAGGCCCTAGCACCTTC. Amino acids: CASSQGGGPSTF.

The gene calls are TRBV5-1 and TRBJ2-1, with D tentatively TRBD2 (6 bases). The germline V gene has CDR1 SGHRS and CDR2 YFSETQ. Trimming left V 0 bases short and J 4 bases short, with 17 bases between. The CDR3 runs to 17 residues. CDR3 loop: CASSLADTGEQYNEQFF. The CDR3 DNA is TGCGCCAGCAGCTTGGCCGATACGGGGGAGCAATACAATGAGCAGTTCTTC.

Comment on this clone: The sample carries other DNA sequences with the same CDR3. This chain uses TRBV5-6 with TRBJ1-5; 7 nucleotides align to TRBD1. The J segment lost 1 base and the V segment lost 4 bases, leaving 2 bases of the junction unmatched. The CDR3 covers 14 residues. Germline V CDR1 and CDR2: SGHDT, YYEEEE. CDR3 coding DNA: TGTGCCAGCAGCCTGACAGGGAGCAATCAGCCCCAGCATTTT. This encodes CASSLTGSNQPQHF. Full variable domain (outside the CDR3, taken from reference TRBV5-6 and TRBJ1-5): DAGVTQSPTHLIKTRGQQVTLRCSPKSGHDTVSWYQQALGQGPQFIFQYYEEEERQRGNFPDRFSGHQFPNYSSELNVNALLLGDSALYLCASSLTGSNQPQHFGDGTRLSIL.

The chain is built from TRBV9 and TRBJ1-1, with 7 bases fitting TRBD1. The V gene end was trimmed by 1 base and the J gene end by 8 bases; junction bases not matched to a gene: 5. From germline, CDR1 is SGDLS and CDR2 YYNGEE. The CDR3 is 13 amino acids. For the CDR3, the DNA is TGTGCCAGCAGCGTAACTTCAGGGGGGGAAGCTTTCTTT. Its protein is CASSVTSGGEAFF.

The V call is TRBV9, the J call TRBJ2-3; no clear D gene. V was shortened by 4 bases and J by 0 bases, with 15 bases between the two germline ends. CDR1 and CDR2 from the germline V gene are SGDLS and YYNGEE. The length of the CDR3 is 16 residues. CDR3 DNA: TGTGCCAGCAGCCCCGGTCTCGTCTCTAGCACAGATACGCAGTATTTT. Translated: CASSPGLVSSTDTQYF.

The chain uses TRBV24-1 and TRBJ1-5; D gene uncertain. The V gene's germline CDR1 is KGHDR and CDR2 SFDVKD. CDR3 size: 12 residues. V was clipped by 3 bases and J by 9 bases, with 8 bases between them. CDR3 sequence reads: CATSDLYSPQHF. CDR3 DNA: TGTGCCACCAGTGATCTTTATTCGCCCCAGCATTTT.

The CDR3 sequence is CASSLDELVQGAYNEQFF. CDR3 nucleotide sequence: TGTGCCAGCAGCTTAGATGAATTGGTACAGGGGGCGTACAATGAGCAGTTCTTC. The chain is built from TRBV7-8 and TRBJ2-1, with 9 bases matching TRBD1. Unmatched junction bases numbered 11, after V lost 1 base and J lost 4 bases. The CDR3 consists of 18 residues. Germline V lookup: CDR1 SGHVS, CDR2 FQNEAQ.

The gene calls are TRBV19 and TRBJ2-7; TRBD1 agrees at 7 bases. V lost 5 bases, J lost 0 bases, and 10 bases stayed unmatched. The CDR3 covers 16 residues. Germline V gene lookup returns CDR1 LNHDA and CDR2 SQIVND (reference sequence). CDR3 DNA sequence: TGTGCCAGTAGTGACCACAGGGGTCGGAGCTCCTACGAGCAGTACTTC. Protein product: CASSDHRGRSSYEQYF.

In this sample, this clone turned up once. CDR3 sequence: CATSDLRSPEDTHNEQFF. The CDR3 nucleotides are TGTGCCACCAGTGATTTGCGTTCCCCGGAAGACACACACAATGAGCAGTTCTTC. This sequence joins TRBV24-1 and TRBJ2-1; D is unclear. V was pared by 0 bases and J by 5 bases, with 19 bases between. The length of the CDR3 is 18 residues. Germline V gene sequence: CDR1 KGHDR, CDR2 SFDVKD.

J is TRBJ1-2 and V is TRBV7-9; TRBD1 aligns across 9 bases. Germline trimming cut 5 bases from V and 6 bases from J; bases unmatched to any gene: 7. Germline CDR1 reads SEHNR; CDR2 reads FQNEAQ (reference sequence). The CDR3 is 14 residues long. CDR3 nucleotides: TGTGCCAGCAGCGCGGGGACAGGGTTTAATGGCTACACCTTC. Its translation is CASSAGTGFNGYTF.

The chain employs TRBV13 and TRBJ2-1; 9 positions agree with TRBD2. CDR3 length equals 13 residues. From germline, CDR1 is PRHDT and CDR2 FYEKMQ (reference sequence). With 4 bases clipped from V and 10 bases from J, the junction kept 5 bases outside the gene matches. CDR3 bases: TGTGCCAGCAGCTCCGGGACTAGCAGAGAGCAGTTCTTC. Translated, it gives CASSSGTSREQFF.

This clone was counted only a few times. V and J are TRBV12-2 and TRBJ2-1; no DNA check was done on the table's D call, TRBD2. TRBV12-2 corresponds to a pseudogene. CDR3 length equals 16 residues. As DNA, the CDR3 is TGTGCAAGTCGCCCAAAGGGACTAGCGGGGCGCAATGAGCAGTTCTTC. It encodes CASRPKGLAGRNEQFF.

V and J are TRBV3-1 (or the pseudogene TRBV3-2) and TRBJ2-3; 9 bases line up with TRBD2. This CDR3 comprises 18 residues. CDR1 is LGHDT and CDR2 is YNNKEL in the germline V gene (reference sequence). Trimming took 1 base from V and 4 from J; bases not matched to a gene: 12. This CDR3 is CASSQGLVAGARPDTQYF. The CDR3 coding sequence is TGTGCCAGCAGCCAAGGTTTGGTAGCGGGGGCCCGGCCAGATACGCAGTATTTT.

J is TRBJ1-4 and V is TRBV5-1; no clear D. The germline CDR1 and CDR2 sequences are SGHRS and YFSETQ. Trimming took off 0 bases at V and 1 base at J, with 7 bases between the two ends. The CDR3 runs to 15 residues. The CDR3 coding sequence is TGCGCCAGCAGCTTGGCAGGCAGAACTAATGAAAAACTGTTTTTT. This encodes CASSLAGRTNEKLFF.